This is a list of T cell receptor beta chains from one sample in a study of technical replicates of blood from several donors. TCRdb keeps only in-frame clones here, not all; method: immunoSEQ multiplex PCR. The sample lists under 95,000 clones, 95% occurring once. Sequencing was done on a sample of T cells isolated from PBMCs. The receptors shown here come from a human donor in good health. The conserved cysteine and the conserved F or W are not part of the CDR3 here. Each record gives: D gene, V gene, clone size, CDR3 protein. The D gene is left open where the match is weak. Clone size is not always given. Where it is, it says once, few, many or a class for expanded clones.

d_call: TRBD1
v_call: TRBV6-5
clone_size: .
cdr3_aa: ASSYNNRDRVRGYT

d_call: .
v_call: TRBV5-4
clone_size: .
cdr3_aa: ASSLANTYGYT

d_call: .
v_call: TRBV9
clone_size: once
cdr3_aa: ASSVASQAGNTIY

d_call: TRBD2
v_call: TRBV5-6
clone_size: .
cdr3_aa: ASSLGLASEQY

d_call: TRBD2
v_call: TRBV5-5
clone_size: .
cdr3_aa: ASSWYSAGTTNTGELF

d_call: TRBD1
v_call: TRBV9
clone_size: .
cdr3_aa: ASSGQGTLGGYT

d_call: .
v_call: TRBV19
clone_size: .
cdr3_aa: ASSIGNRAYEQY

d_call: .
v_call: TRBV5-1
clone_size: .
cdr3_aa: ASSLARPGAPGTEAF

d_call: TRBD2
v_call: TRBV5-1
clone_size: .
cdr3_aa: ASSVTSGRALEQY

d_call: TRBD1
v_call: TRBV6-5
clone_size: .
cdr3_aa: ASSYPGQGDSGYT

d_call: .
v_call: TRBV9
clone_size: .
cdr3_aa: ASSVGQKGTEAF

d_call: .
v_call: TRBV13
clone_size: .
cdr3_aa: ASSSHDSPYYEQY

d_call: TRBD2
v_call: TRBV7-9
clone_size: .
cdr3_aa: ASSSPEGAGGSYEQY

d_call: .
v_call: TRBV21-1
clone_size: .
cdr3_aa: ASSRDRGPYEQY

d_call: .
v_call: TRBV4-1
clone_size: .
cdr3_aa: ASSLRADSNQPQH

d_call: TRBD1
v_call: TRBV11-3
clone_size: once
cdr3_aa: ASSGTEAQGSGYT

d_call: .
v_call: TRBV7-6
clone_size: .
cdr3_aa: ASSSTDDLTGYT

d_call: .
v_call: TRBV21-1
clone_size: .
cdr3_aa: ASSKRGTNYGYT

d_call: TRBD2
v_call: TRBV5-1
clone_size: .
cdr3_aa: ASNRGGANEQF

d_call: .
v_call: TRBV4-1
clone_size: .
cdr3_aa: ASSQVGGNQETQY

d_call: .
v_call: TRBV7-7
clone_size: .
cdr3_aa: ASSPQLSGAGNTIY

d_call: .
v_call: TRBV7-7
clone_size: .
cdr3_aa: ASSFGGRGETQY

d_call: TRBD1
v_call: TRBV7-2
clone_size: .
cdr3_aa: ASSPGQGALLNNQPQH

d_call: .
v_call: TRBV29-1
clone_size: .
cdr3_aa: SVEKGVAGNTIY

d_call: TRBD1
v_call: TRBV7-9
clone_size: .
cdr3_aa: ASSSVTPLPGQAYEQY

d_call: TRBD1
v_call: TRBV7-9
clone_size: .
cdr3_aa: ASTSTGNEQY

d_call: .
v_call: TRBV4-1
clone_size: .
cdr3_aa: ASSQGAPEDEQY

d_call: TRBD1
v_call: TRBV10-1
clone_size: .
cdr3_aa: ASSVGTGTEAF

d_call: TRBD1
v_call: TRBV7-2
clone_size: .
cdr3_aa: ASSLIIFTGVFNEQF

d_call: .
v_call: TRBV4-1
clone_size: once
cdr3_aa: ASSTGTPADEQY

d_call: TRBD2
v_call: TRBV4-2
clone_size: .
cdr3_aa: ASSQGGTSGKLAKNIQY

d_call: .
v_call: TRBV7-3
clone_size: .
cdr3_aa: ASSLSPRETQY

d_call: TRBD2
v_call: TRBV27
clone_size: .
cdr3_aa: ASTEGSGSTHTQY

d_call: TRBD1
v_call: TRBV18
clone_size: .
cdr3_aa: ASSSPRDRASFGYT

d_call: .
v_call: TRBV6-5
clone_size: .
cdr3_aa: ASSYGAEVLYGYT

d_call: .
v_call: TRBV10-2
clone_size: once
cdr3_aa: ASSESYGVGNTEAF

d_call: .
v_call: TRBV18
clone_size: .
cdr3_aa: ASSPPYPGGGSRTEAF

d_call: TRBD1
v_call: TRBV7-2
clone_size: .
cdr3_aa: ASSSDRVNTEAF

d_call: .
v_call: TRBV28
clone_size: .
cdr3_aa: ASSFRLGSTEAF

d_call: TRBD1
v_call: TRBV7-9
clone_size: .
cdr3_aa: ASSAGTAYFEKLF

d_call: .
v_call: TRBV20-1
clone_size: .
cdr3_aa: SGVSTYEQY

d_call: TRBD1
v_call: TRBV18
clone_size: .
cdr3_aa: ASSPPGQGAIRGTEAF

d_call: .
v_call: TRBV6-1
clone_size: .
cdr3_aa: ASSTMSAQPQH

d_call: TRBD1
v_call: TRBV4-2
clone_size: .
cdr3_aa: ASSQEESQGAGGYT

d_call: .
v_call: TRBV9
clone_size: .
cdr3_aa: ASSPPTEGGRNIQY

d_call: .
v_call: TRBV9
clone_size: .
cdr3_aa: ASSPRDPGRGTGELF

d_call: .
v_call: TRBV5-4
clone_size: .
cdr3_aa: ASSASGGRPTDTQY

d_call: TRBD2
v_call: TRBV9
clone_size: once
cdr3_aa: ASSTGGQGSQETQY

d_call: TRBD1
v_call: TRBV30
clone_size: once
cdr3_aa: AWSRDRVSTGELF

d_call: .
v_call: TRBV6-4
clone_size: .
cdr3_aa: ASSVSGLRDNEQF

d_call: .
v_call: TRBV15
clone_size: .
cdr3_aa: ATSRDLGGETQY

d_call: TRBD1
v_call: TRBV28
clone_size: .
cdr3_aa: ASSKGLAGGIYGYT

d_call: TRBD1
v_call: TRBV11-2
clone_size: few
cdr3_aa: ASRKVRDRGHLGSPLH

d_call: .
v_call: TRBV11-3
clone_size: .
cdr3_aa: ASSSRGSDEQY

d_call: .
v_call: TRBV15
clone_size: .
cdr3_aa: ATSRKHGIAADTQY

d_call: .
v_call: TRBV4-1
clone_size: .
cdr3_aa: ASSPKYGISGNTIY

d_call: .
v_call: TRBV7-2
clone_size: .
cdr3_aa: ASSSDWPYEQY

d_call: TRBD2
v_call: TRBV2
clone_size: .
cdr3_aa: ASRLAGAVYEQY

d_call: TRBD2
v_call: TRBV15
clone_size: .
cdr3_aa: ATRGWAGGITDTQY

d_call: .
v_call: TRBV6-5
clone_size: .
cdr3_aa: ASSYSIRGNHEQY